The 3 T cell receptor beta chains in this list originate from one sample, sequenced in a study of blood T cell repertoires in COVID-19. Sequenced by immunoSEQ multiplex PCR; TCRdb stores in-frame clones only, minus some. The sample consists of 65,000 to 80,000 clones, about 92% of them appearing once. Sequenced input: peripheral blood. Receptors were obtained from a human donor in a cohort sampled during active COVID-19.

The rearrangement joins TRBV29-1 to TRBJ2-1, with 8 positions matching TRBD1. The trim removed 5 bases at V and 7 bases at J, leaving 7 bases unmatched. The germline V gene encodes CDR1 SQVTM and CDR2 ANQGSEA. The CDR3 totals 13 residues. CDR3: CSVTPGGRNEQFF. CDR3 DNA: TGCAGCGTTACACCAGGGGGCCGGAATGAGCAGTTCTTC.

The rearrangement uses TRBV5-1 and TRBJ2-3, with 9 bases fitting TRBD1. This CDR3 has 14 amino acids. J lost 3 bases, V lost 4 bases, and 3 bases had no gene match. Germline lookup yields CDR1 SGHRS and CDR2 YFSETQ. The CDR3 coding sequence is TGCGCCAGCAGCAGGGACAGGGCGACAGATACGCAGTATTTT. Translation gives CASSRDRATDTQYF.

V usage is TRBV6-2 or TRBV6-3 and J usage is TRBJ2-1; 10 nucleotides align to TRBD1. This CDR3 contains 15 residues. V trimming: 6 bases; J trimming: 9 bases; junction bases outside the gene matches: 11. Germline V lookup: CDR1 MNHEY, CDR2 SVGEGT. This CDR3 is CASSPRDRGIIEQFF. CDR3 in DNA: TGTGCCAGCAGCCCCCGGGACAGGGGAATCATTGAGCAGTTCTTC.